Included here is one T cell receptor beta chain sequence, with context. The antigen is not known. Vbeta (60) and Jbeta (13) primers were used in the PCR. The table came from immunoSEQ multiplex PCR; TCRdb's copy has only in-frame clones and leaves some out. The sample lists around 40,000 clones, around 82% occurring once. Losses at the gene ends were 3 bases for V and 5 bases for J; bases not matched to a gene: 7. The length of the CDR3 is 14 residues. Germline lookup yields CDR1 GTSNPN and CDR2 SVGIG (reference sequence). These data belong to a study of cytomegalovirus exposure and HLA in healthy donors. The study's findings and limits: For cytomegalovirus status, the classifier reportedly gave diagnoses with high specificity and sensitivity. TCR beta sequences reportedly predicted most subjects' HLA-A and HLA-B alleles accurately.

The chain employs TRBV30 and TRBJ2-5, with TRBD2 identical over 9 bases. Sequenced sample: PBMCs. The clonotype originates from a woman aged 18-29 years in good health and CMV-seropositive. CDR3 amino acids: CAWRAGTSRETQYF. DNA for the CDR3: TGTGCCTGGAGGGCCGGGACTAGCAGGGAGACCCAGTACTTC.